This TCR beta chain emerged from a study of cytomegalovirus exposure and HLA in healthy donors. About the research overall: Genetic ancestry analysis placed 75% to 85% of the 300 to 500 donors that were genotyped in the Caucasian-associated cluster.

Points on this clone: The antigen remains undetermined.

V was clipped by 4 bases and J by 3 bases, with 16 bases between them. Germline V gene lookup returns CDR1 SGHRS and CDR2 YFSETQ. CDR3 length: 16 residues. Primers for the PCR totalled 60 Vbeta and 13 Jbeta. The assay was immunoSEQ multiplex PCR, and TCRdb's table has in-frame clones only and misses some. This sample carries approximately 150,000 clones, more than 60% of them seen once, and the ten largest clones take 11%. The study's findings and limits: There were some 150 TCR beta chains listed as cytomegalovirus-associated. TCR beta sequences numbering around 15,000 were associated with HLA alleles at 0.05 false discovery rate in a later analysis. The authors assumed roughly uniform sequencing depth across donors for presence/absence analyses.

This receptor was taken from a man between 18 and 35 years old in good health and CMV-seropositive. Input material: PBMCs. The chain couples TRBV5-1 to TRBJ2-2, with TRBD2 as a possible D gene (6 bases). CDR3 residues: CASSPTRDLYTGELFF. The CDR3 bases are TGCGCCAGCAGCCCCACCCGGGACTTATACACCGGGGAGCTGTTTTTT.